These T cell receptor beta chains were read from a single sample in a study of cytomegalovirus exposure and HLA in healthy donors. Clones were sequenced by immunoSEQ multiplex PCR, and TCRdb holds only the in-frame ones, with some missing. The table records 99,000 or so clones, over 75% of them present only once. The sequenced sample was PBMCs. Source of these receptors: a female donor in good health and CMV-seropositive. The conserved cysteine and the conserved F or W are not part of the CDR3 here.

cdr3_length j_call v_call cdr3_aa
11 TRBJ1-1 TRBV5-4 ASSFNAGSEAF
10 TRBJ1-5 TRBV30 AWRKEGQPQH
11 TRBJ2-7 TRBV15 ATSLDSPYEQY
10 TRBJ1-1 TRBV10-2 ASSTQGTEAF
10 TRBJ1-6 TRBV6-5 ASSERGVPLH
13 TRBJ2-7 TRBV10-3 AISESGTSIHEQY
12 TRBJ2-5 TRBV27 ASKVDTRGREQY
13 TRBJ2-7 TRBV9 ASSVEGTPDYKQY
15 TRBJ2-3 TRBV7-2 ASSRARTGRSTDTQY
14 TRBJ1-6 TRBV25-1 ARINGGSSYNSPLH
15 TRBJ2-1 TRBV27 ASSLLLAGGPRNEQF
13 TRBJ2-2 TRBV6-6 ASSYADRNTGELF
11 TRBJ2-7 TRBV2 ASSAQGFVEQY
9 TRBJ1-2 TRBV27 ASIHRGGYT
14 TRBJ1-2 TRBV5-1 ASSLISTGAGYGYT
11 TRBJ1-2 TRBV5-1 ASSLRGGAGYT
12 TRBJ2-7 TRBV5-4 ASSPSGKSYEQY
13 TRBJ2-6 TRBV6-5 ASSADRAGANVLT
13 TRBJ2-2 TRBV6-1 ASNPFPPNTGGLF
15 TRBJ2-2 TRBV5-4 ASSLPTSGGASGELF
13 TRBJ2-1 TRBV7-3 ASSLIFASTNEQF
12 TRBJ1-5 TRBV7-9 ASSSSNGNQPQH
13 TRBJ2-7 TRBV7-8 ASSDDRTGPYEQY
13 TRBJ1-1 TRBV28 ASNYPSLGGTEAF
12 TRBJ2-1 TRBV2 ASRPGLAGHEQF
12 TRBJ2-5 TRBV19 ASSIPDRGETQY
11 TRBJ1-1 TRBV27 ASSFPGGTEAF
12 TRBJ1-2 TRBV19 ASSQRGGNYGYT
14 TRBJ2-7 TRBV4-1 ASSQFTGTGTYEQY
13 TRBJ2-1 TRBV4-2 ASSQEAGEQDEQF
15 TRBJ2-7 TRBV5-6 ASSYETGGSDSYEQY
11 TRBJ2-5 TRBV5-1 ASSGGAQETQY
11 TRBJ1-2 TRBV4-2 ASSQEGGYGYT
10 TRBJ2-7 TRBV11-2 ASSLGQWEQY
14 . TRBV6-5 ASSYFQDSPAYEQY
10 TRBJ1-3 TRBV11-2 ASSRTEGTIY
13 TRBJ1-5 TRBV27 ASRPGQVGGWPQH
14 TRBJ2-2 TRBV7-9 ASSSGPGGAPGELF
9 TRBJ2-2 TRBV10-3 AIQGSGELF
12 TRBJ1-5 TRBV7-2 ASSPGWSNQPQH
12 TRBJ1-1 TRBV5-6 ASSLWPPQREAF
9 TRBJ1-1 TRBV7-8 ASSSNRGAF
14 TRBJ1-1 TRBV6-5 ASSYSEVSRGTEAF
14 TRBJ2-1 TRBV4-1 ASSPLGQEVDNEQF
12 TRBJ2-7 TRBV18 ASSPSGGVYEQY
14 TRBJ2-5 TRBV9 ASSSTGTVTQETQY
14 TRBJ2-7 TRBV9 ASSVGPGGVGNEQY
12 TRBJ1-5 TRBV27 ASRPTGNHQPQH
12 TRBJ2-7 TRBV30 AWSGGRGFHEQY
10 TRBJ2-5 TRBV11-2 ASSLAPETQY
14 TRBJ1-3 TRBV2 ASSAGHRNSGNTIY
13 TRBJ1-4 TRBV4-1 ASSFVDRNNEKLF
14 TRBJ1-2 TRBV5-1 ASSDRDRGLNYGYT
13 TRBJ2-7 TRBV15 ATSRKTSGPVEQY
11 TRBJ1-6 TRBV7-6 ASSPSYNSPLH
12 TRBJ1-4 TRBV12-5 ASGPGQGREKLF
10 TRBJ1-1 TRBV30 AWNRGYTEAF
15 TRBJ2-7 TRBV4-1 ASSQDISSGASYEQY
12 TRBJ2-3 TRBV10-3 AIREGLHTDTQY
13 TRBJ2-4 TRBV28 ASTGGELSKNIQY